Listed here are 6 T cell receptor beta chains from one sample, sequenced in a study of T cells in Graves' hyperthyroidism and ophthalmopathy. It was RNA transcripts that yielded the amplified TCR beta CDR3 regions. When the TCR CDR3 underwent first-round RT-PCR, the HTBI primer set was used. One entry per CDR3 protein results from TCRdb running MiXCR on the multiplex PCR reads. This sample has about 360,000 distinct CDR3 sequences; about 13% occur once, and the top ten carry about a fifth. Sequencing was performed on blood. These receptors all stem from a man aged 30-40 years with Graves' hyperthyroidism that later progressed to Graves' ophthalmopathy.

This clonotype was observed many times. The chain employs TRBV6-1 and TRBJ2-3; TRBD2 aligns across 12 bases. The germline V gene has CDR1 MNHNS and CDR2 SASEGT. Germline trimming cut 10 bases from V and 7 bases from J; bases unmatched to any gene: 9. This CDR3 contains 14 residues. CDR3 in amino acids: CATLASGGANTQYF. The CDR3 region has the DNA TGTGCCACCCTAGCTAGCGGGGGGGCCAATACGCAGTATTTT.

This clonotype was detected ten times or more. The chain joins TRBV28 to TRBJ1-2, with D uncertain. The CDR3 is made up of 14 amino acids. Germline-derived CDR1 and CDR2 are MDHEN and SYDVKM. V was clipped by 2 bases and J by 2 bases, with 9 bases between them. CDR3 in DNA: TGTGCCAGCAGTTTAACGGGGAAAAACTATGGCTACACCTTC. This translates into CASSLTGKNYGYTF.

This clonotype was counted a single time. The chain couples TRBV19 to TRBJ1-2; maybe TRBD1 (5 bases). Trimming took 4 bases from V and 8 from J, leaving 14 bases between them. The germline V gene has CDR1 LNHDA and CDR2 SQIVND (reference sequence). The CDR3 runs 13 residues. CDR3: CASSSRGTLGYTF. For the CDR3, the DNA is TGTGCCAGTAGTAGCCGGGGGACCCTCGGCTACACCTTC.

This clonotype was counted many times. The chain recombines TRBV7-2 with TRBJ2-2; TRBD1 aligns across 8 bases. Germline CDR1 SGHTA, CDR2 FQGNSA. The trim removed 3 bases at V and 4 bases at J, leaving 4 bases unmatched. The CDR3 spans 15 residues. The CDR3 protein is CASSLSQGGTGELFF. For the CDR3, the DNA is TGTGCCAGCAGCTTGTCACAGGGGGGCACCGGGGAGCTGTTTTTT. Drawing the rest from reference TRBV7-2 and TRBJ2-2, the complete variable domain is GAGVSQSPSNKVTEKGKDVELRCDPISGHTALYWYRQSLGQGLEFLIYFQGNSAPDKSGLPSDRFSAERTGGSVSTLTIQRTQQEDSAVYLCASSLSQGGTGELFFGEGSRLTVL.

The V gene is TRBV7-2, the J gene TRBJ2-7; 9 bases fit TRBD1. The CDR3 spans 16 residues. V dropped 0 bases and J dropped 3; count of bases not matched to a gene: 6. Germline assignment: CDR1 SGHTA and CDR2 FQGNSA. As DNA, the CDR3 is TGTGCCAGCAGCTTAGCCCCGGGACAGGGACTCTACGAGCAGTACTTC. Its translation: CASSLAPGQGLYEQYF.

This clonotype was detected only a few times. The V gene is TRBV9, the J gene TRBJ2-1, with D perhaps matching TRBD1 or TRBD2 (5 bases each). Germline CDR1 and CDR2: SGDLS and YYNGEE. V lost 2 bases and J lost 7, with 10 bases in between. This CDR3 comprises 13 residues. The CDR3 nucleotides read TGTGCCAGCAGCGTCATTGAGGGGAATGAGCAGTTCTTC. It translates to CASSVIEGNEQFF.